Below, 25 T cell receptor beta chains from the same sample are listed, as sequenced in a study of blood T cell repertoires in COVID-19 (dated by TCRdb to between 2020 and 2021). The library was obtained by the immunoSEQ multiplex PCR assay. TCRdb took over this immuneACCESS table, retaining in-frame rearrangements with V and J assigned. Such tables are incomplete; in checked studies, under half of the missing clones stem from an unresolved V gene, and the remainder is unexplained. The sample table contains 85,000 to 130,000 clones; only one count was recorded for around 85% of them. Roughly 3.4% of the sample is in the top ten clones. Input material: peripheral blood. The receptor source for this set is a woman older than 75 with active or convalescent COVID-19.

The J gene is TRBJ2-7, the V gene TRBV6-5; 11 nucleotides agree with TRBD2. The CDR3 loop spans 16 amino acids. V was pared by 0 bases and J by 5 bases, with 6 bases of the junction left unmatched. Germline V gene sequence: CDR1 MNHEY, CDR2 SVGAGI. The CDR3 loop reads CASSYSGLAGGHEQYF. The CDR3 DNA reads TGTGCCAGCAGTTACTCGGGGCTAGCGGGAGGCCACGAGCAGTACTTC.

V and J are TRBV9 and TRBJ1-2; 7 bases are a match to TRBD1. Germline CDR1 is SGDLS and CDR2 is YYNGEE. The ends lost 6 bases at V and 4 bases at J; junction bases unmatched: 6. This CDR3 is 13 amino acids long. In DNA, the CDR3 is TGTGCCAGCACCAGGGGGGTTCTCTATGGCTACACCTTC. It is translated as CASTRGVLYGYTF. Looking up the rest from reference TRBV9 and TRBJ1-2 gives the full variable domain: DSGVTQTPKHLITATGQRVTLRCSPRSGDLSVYWYQQSLDQGLQFLIQYYNGEERAKGNILERFSAQQFPDLHSELNLSSLELGDSALYFCASTRGVLYGYTFGSGTRLTVV.

The chain combines TRBV5-6 with TRBJ1-5; a weak D match, TRBD1 (6 bases). Germline V lookup: CDR1 SGHDT, CDR2 YYEEEE. The V gene lost 2 bases and the J gene lost 3 bases, with 15 bases spanning the gap. This CDR3 is 16 amino acids long. The CDR3 protein is CASSLFQGSTNQPQHF. CDR3 DNA: TGTGCCAGCAGCTTATTCCAGGGGAGTACCAATCAGCCCCAGCATTTT.

The chain uses TRBV9 and TRBJ2-3; TRBD2 agrees at 9 bases. This CDR3 region has 18 residues. CDR1 and CDR2 from the germline V gene are SGDLS and YYNGEE. Unmatched junction bases numbered 9, after V lost 0 bases and J lost 1 base. CDR3 sequence reads: CASSVVIGGGAGTDTQYF. For the CDR3, the DNA is TGTGCCAGCAGCGTAGTAATCGGCGGGGGGGCTGGCACAGATACGCAGTATTTT.

V gene TRBV11-2 combines with J gene TRBJ1-4; tentatively, D is TRBD1 (5 bases). Deletions cut 1 base from V and 13 bases from J, with 13 bases between. Germline CDR1 reads SGHAT; CDR2 reads FQNNGV. The CDR3 spans 13 residues. The CDR3 loop reads CASSLAQGVGLFF. CDR3 nucleotide sequence: TGTGCCAGCAGCTTAGCTCAGGGCGTTGGACTGTTTTTT. Full variable domain (missing parts from reference TRBV11-2 and TRBJ1-4): EAGVAQSPRYKIIEKRQSVAFWCNPISGHATLYWYQQILGQGPKLLIQFQNNGVVDDSQLPKDRFSAERLKGVDSTLKIQPAKLEDSAVYLCASSLAQGVGLFFGSGTQLSVL.

The rearrangement joins TRBV30 to TRBJ1-2, with TRBD1 matching over 8 bases. V shed 0 bases and J 7 bases; nucleotides not matched to a gene: 1. CDR1 and CDR2 (germline): GTSNPN, SVGIG (reference sequence). The CDR3 extends over 12 amino acids. This chain's CDR3 is CAWSVGQGGYTF. For the CDR3, the DNA is TGTGCCTGGAGTGTCGGACAGGGTGGCTACACCTTC.

In this sample, this clone is medium-sized. V is TRBV19 and J is TRBJ1-1; weak D call: TRBD1 (6 bases). CDR3 length: 14 residues. Trimming pared 3 bases from V and 1 base from J, leaving 9 bases between. Germline-derived CDR1 and CDR2 are LNHDA and SQIVND (reference sequence). CDR3 sequence: CASSILQGNTEAFF. The CDR3 bases are TGTGCCAGTAGTATCCTACAGGGGAACACTGAAGCTTTCTTT.

The chain combines TRBV5-1 with TRBJ1-2; 8 nucleotides agree with TRBD1. Germline-derived CDR1 and CDR2 are SGHRS and YFSETQ. J gave up 7 bases and V 1 base, and 9 bases lay outside the gene matches. CDR3 length: 15 residues. The CDR3 nucleotides read TGCGCCAGCAGCTTGAACCAGGGGGCGATCGGTGGCTACACCTTC. This sequence encodes CASSLNQGAIGGYTF. Full variable domain (missing parts from reference TRBV5-1 and TRBJ1-2): KAGVTQTPRYLIKTRGQQVTLSCSPISGHRSVSWYQQTPGQGLQFLFEYFSETQRNKGNFPGRFSGRQFSNSRSEMNVSTLELGDSALYLCASSLNQGAIGGYTFGSGTRLTVV.

The V gene is TRBV16, the J gene TRBJ2-7; 9 nucleotides agree with TRBD2. Germline V CDR1 and CDR2: KGHSY, FQNENV. CDR3 length: 15 amino acids. Trimming removed 4 bases from V and 7 bases from J; junction bases left unmatched: 11. CDR3 protein: CASSPDLAGVGEQYF. The CDR3 nucleotides are TGTGCCAGCAGCCCTGACTTAGCGGGAGTGGGGGAGCAGTACTTC.

The chain employs TRBV27 and TRBJ2-6, with 9 bases matching TRBD1. CDR1 is MNHEY and CDR2 is SMNVEV in the germline V gene (reference sequence). The CDR3 extends over 18 amino acids. V lost 3 bases to trimming and J lost 0 bases; unmatched junction nucleotides: 6. CDR3 sequence (DNA): TGTGCCAGCAGTTTGGTGGGACAGGGCCACTCTGGGGCCAACGTCCTGACTTTC. Translation: CASSLVGQGHSGANVLTF.

The chain recombines TRBV24-1 with TRBJ2-1, with D possibly TRBD2 on 6 matching bases. The CDR3 is 13 residues long. CDR1 KGHDR and CDR2 SFDVKD come from the germline V gene. Trimming stripped 5 bases from V and 8 bases from J, with 12 bases between. CDR3 sequence: CATSVGGTDEQFF. CDR3 coding DNA: TGTGCCACCAGTGTGGGCGGGACCGATGAGCAGTTCTTC.

The V call is TRBV5-1, the J call TRBJ1-2; D ambiguous. Deletions cut 0 bases from V and 2 bases from J, with 5 bases between. The CDR3 is 13 residues long. Germline lookup yields CDR1 SGHRS and CDR2 YFSETQ. The CDR3 reads CASSLARNYGYTF. CDR3 bases: TGCGCCAGCAGCTTGGCACGGAACTATGGCTACACCTTC.

This clone has a handful of counts. The germline gene is not matched at one end of the junction; a read error may be the cause. The V call is TRBV2, the J call TRBJ2-7; 8 positions match TRBD2. The germline V gene has CDR1 SNHLY and CDR2 FYNNEI. CDR3 length: 11 residues. For the CDR3, the DNA is TGTGCCAGCAGTGAAGGGGTAGCGGGGAGCTTC. Translation: CASSEGVAGSF.

The J gene is TRBJ2-2, the V gene TRBV21-1; TRBD2 is the table's D call and was not checked against the DNA. TRBV21-1 is tagged as a pseudogene. CDR3 size: 15 residues. This CDR3 reads CASSLNGGPTGELFF. The CDR3 DNA reads as TGTGCCAGCAGCCTGAACGGCGGGCCCACCGGGGAGCTGTTTTTT.

Here the CDR3 DNA reads TGCAGTGCTAGTACTAGTACCACCGGGGAGCTGTTTTTT. Protein product: CSASTSTTGELFF. The rearrangement links TRBV20-1 to TRBJ2-2, with a weak D call TRBD2 (5 bases). Trimming removed 3 bases from V and 4 bases from J, with 9 bases in between. The CDR3 loop spans 13 amino acids. Germline CDR1 and CDR2: DFQATT and SNEGSKA (reference sequence).

The V call is TRBV21-1, the J call TRBJ2-3; the table's D call TRBD2 went unverified against the DNA. TRBV21-1 is annotated as a pseudogene. The length of the CDR3 is 17 residues. Here the CDR3 reads CASSKVSTSGRADTQYF. For the CDR3, the DNA is TGTGCCAGCAGCAAAGTCTCGACTAGCGGGAGGGCAGATACGCAGTATTTT.

The CDR3 loop is CASSLAGGTRETQYF. The CDR3 coding sequence is TGTGCCAGCAGTCTCGCGGGGGGGACGCGAGAGACCCAGTACTTC. V is TRBV27 and J is TRBJ2-5, with 9 bases that match TRBD2. The CDR3 covers 15 residues. Germline V gene lookup returns CDR1 MNHEY and CDR2 SMNVEV (reference sequence). The V gene end was trimmed by 5 bases and the J gene end by 4 bases; junction bases not matched to a gene: 8.

The CDR3 protein is CASSQVSGLGETQYF. The CDR3 region has the DNA TGCGCCAGCAGCCAAGTTTCGGGGTTAGGGGAGACCCAGTACTTC. The gene calls are TRBV4-3 and TRBJ2-5; D possibly corresponds to TRBD2 (5 bases). Trimming stripped 1 base from V and 5 bases from J, with 14 bases between. The germline V gene encodes CDR1 LGHNA and CDR2 YSLEER. This CDR3 is 15 amino acids long.

This chain joins TRBV11-1 and TRBJ2-1, with D uncertain. Germline V CDR1 and CDR2: SGHAT, FQDESV (reference sequence). V gave up 4 bases and J gave up 9 bases, with 16 bases separating them. The CDR3 spans 14 residues. CDR3 nucleotide sequence: TGTGCCAGCAGCTCAAGTGAACCAACGGGTGAGCAGTTCTTC. Translating gives CASSSSEPTGEQFF.

This chain connects TRBV27 to TRBJ1-2; D is possibly TRBD1 (5 bases). There are 18 residues in the CDR3. Germline V gene sequence: CDR1 MNHEY, CDR2 SMNVEV (reference sequence). Trimming removed 2 bases at V and 4 bases at J, with 23 bases between. The CDR3 sequence is CASSLTGASTGAVYGYTF. The CDR3 DNA reads TGTGCCAGCAGTTTAACTGGAGCATCGACTGGGGCCGTCTATGGCTACACCTTC.

The chain couples TRBV24-1 to TRBJ2-7; D not resolved. This CDR3 contains 11 residues. Germline V gives CDR1 KGHDR, CDR2 SFDVKD. V dropped 3 bases and J dropped 6 bases, with 5 bases sitting between them. The CDR3 loop reads CATSDVAEQYF. CDR3 nucleotides: TGTGCCACCAGTGATGTGGCCGAGCAGTACTTC.

The J gene is TRBJ1-1, the V gene TRBV19; TRBD1 matches at 9 bases. V shed 5 bases, J shed 6 bases, and the junction held 10 bases outside the gene matches. From germline, CDR1 is LNHDA and CDR2 SQIVND (reference sequence). This CDR3 contains 15 residues. CDR3 sequence reads: CASSAGQGAVAEAFF. The CDR3 region has the DNA TGTGCCAGTAGTGCGGGACAGGGTGCTGTCGCTGAAGCTTTCTTT.

This chain connects TRBV11-2 to TRBJ2-1; the D gene is possibly TRBD2 (5 bases). Between the trimmed V and J ends, which lost 5 bases and 12 bases, there was a span of 14 bases. CDR3 length: 12 residues. The germline gives CDR1 SGHAT, CDR2 FQNNGV. CDR3 region: CASSKPGLGQFF. For the CDR3, the DNA is TGTGCCAGCAGCAAGCCGGGATTAGGGCAGTTCTTC.

The J gene is TRBJ1-1, the V gene TRBV9; tentatively, D is TRBD1 (6 bases). CDR3 length: 13 residues. Germline V lookup: CDR1 SGDLS, CDR2 YYNGEE. The ends were cut back, 3 bases at V and 8 bases at J, with 14 bases in the middle. The CDR3 reads CASSGRLTGEAFF. CDR3 DNA: TGTGCCAGCAGCGGAAGACTGACAGGAGAAGCTTTCTTT.

The chain carries TRBV5-1 and TRBJ2-5; TRBD1 agrees at 8 bases. V was pared by 4 bases and J by 4 bases, with 3 bases of the junction left unmatched. Germline V gives CDR1 SGHRS, CDR2 YFSETQ. CDR3 length: 13 residues. CDR3 sequence (DNA): TGCGCCAGCAGCCAGGGGGCGAGAGAGACCCAGTACTTC. Protein sequence: CASSQGARETQYF.